This T cell receptor beta chain was recovered during a study of cytomegalovirus exposure and HLA in healthy donors. Use of 60 Vbeta and 13 Jbeta primers characterized the PCR. Libraries were prepared by immunoSEQ multiplex PCR; TCRdb keeps only in-frame clonotypes and omits some of them. This table holds 80,000 to 100,000 clones, less than 80% found once. Comment on this clone: The antigen is unknown.

Each donor was healthy, and each was a bone marrow donor. Study-wide results and limits: Later genetic work tied a missense DCLRE1C variant to beta-chain V and J trimming. Reportedly, a later analysis found an Asian-associated ancestry cluster had fewer N-insertions than the roughly 700-donor mean.

The clonotype was recovered from a man under 40 in good health and CMV-seropositive. The sample consisted of PBMCs.

The CDR3 DNA is TGTGCCAGCAGCTGGGGGGGAAGCTCCTACAATGAGCAGTTCTTC. Its protein product is CASSWGGSSYNEQFF. The chain uses TRBV5-8 and TRBJ2-1; 7 bases are a match to TRBD2. This CDR3 is built from 15 residues. V shed 3 bases, J shed 0 bases, and the junction held 3 bases outside the gene matches. Germline lookup yields CDR1 SGHTS and CDR2 YDEGEE.